This T cell receptor beta chain comes out of a study of OX40 agonist ivuxolimab in advanced cancers. Looking at the study overall: Patients were treated with intravenous ivuxolimab, dosed at 0.01 to 10 mg/kg and infused every 2 weeks. General study results and limits: Relative to CD4+ cells, CD8+ T cells on average had more expanded clones. It was also the case that some nonresponders had low normalized T-cell clonal expansion. The antigen specificity of the peripheral T cells (those that were expanded) was not determined.

Germline V gene data show CDR1 as SNHLY and CDR2 as FYNNEI. The CDR3 loop spans 14 amino acids. The V end was cut by 2 bases, the J end by 5 bases, with 12 bases between. Comments on this clone: Antigen: not known.

Using immunoSEQ multiplex PCR, the repertoire was profiled, and TCRdb retains in-frame clones only, with some absent. Of tens of thousands of clones listed, 87% were seen once; the top ten hold around 15%. This chain uses TRBV2 with TRBJ1-2, with D perhaps TRBD1 (5 bases). The sequenced sample was CD4+ or CD8+ T cells sorted from blood, obtained in a trial of the OX40 agonist ivuxolimab. The receptor comes from an adult with an advanced solid tumor such as melanoma, head and neck, liver or kidney cancer. The CDR3 region is CASSELRQLYGYTF. The DNA of the CDR3 is TGTGCCAGCAGTGAACTAAGACAGCTATATGGCTACACCTTC. Using reference TRBV2 and TRBJ1-2 for the parts outside the CDR3, the full variable domain is EPEVTQTPSHQVTQMGQEVILRCVPISNHLYFYWYRQILGQKVEFLVSFYNNEISEKSEIFDDQFSVERPDGSNFTLKIRSTKLEDSAMYFCASSELRQLYGYTFGSGTRLTVV.